Shown below are 10 T cell receptor beta chains from a single sample sequenced in a study of molecular identifiers for immune sequencing clone quantification. TCRdb processed the PCR reads anew with MiXCR; each CDR3 protein has one entry. The profile shows more than 450,000 distinct CDR3 sequences, around 23% of them singletons. Sequenced: naive CD8+ T cells from blood, with Jurkat cell RNA spiked in. Specified subset: FACS-sorted CD8+CD4-CCR7+CD45RA+ naive T cells. These receptors all stem from a human donor in good health. Some libraries in this study had Jurkat cell RNA spiked in.

This clonotype was recorded a few times. CDR3: CATSPGTGAHNEQFF. The CDR3 DNA is TGTGCCACCAGTCCCGGGACAGGGGCTCACAATGAGCAGTTCTTC. The chain combines TRBV24-1 with TRBJ2-1; 10 nucleotides line up with TRBD1. The CDR3 extends over 15 amino acids. From germline, CDR1 is KGHDR and CDR2 SFDVKD. Trimming removed 6 bases from V and 5 bases from J; junction bases left unmatched: 6.

This rearrangement joins TRBV7-9 to TRBJ2-2; TRBD2 matches 11 bases. CDR1 and CDR2 from the germline V gene are SEHNR and FQNEAQ (reference sequence). Germline trimming cut 5 bases from V and 11 bases from J; bases unmatched to any gene: 10. This CDR3 spans 15 amino acids. The CDR3 DNA sequence: TGTGCCAGCAGCCAGCCTAGCGGGGGGCTTCCTGAGCTGTTTTTT. Its translation: CASSQPSGGLPELFF.

The J gene is TRBJ2-7, the V gene TRBV12-3 or TRBV12-4; D remains unclear. The CDR3 runs to 14 residues. Trimming shortened V by 4 bases and J by 0 bases, and 10 bases separated the two germline ends. In DNA form, the CDR3 reads TGTGCCAGCAGTTCGGGTGGCGGCTCCTACGAGCAGTACTTC. Translating gives CASSSGGGSYEQYF.

This clonotype was seen a few times. The genes are TRBV6-6 and TRBJ2-1; D might be TRBD2 (6 bases). This CDR3 spans 16 amino acids. Trimming removed 7 bases from V and 0 bases from J, with 16 bases in between. From germline, CDR1 is MNHNY and CDR2 SVGAGI (reference sequence). In DNA, the CDR3 is TGTGCCAGCAACATGATAGCGGACCCCTCCTACAATGAGCAGTTCTTC. This gives the protein CASNMIADPSYNEQFF.

For this clonotype: A much larger clone lies one base from this, so it may be a read error. This chain links TRBV13 with TRBJ1-1; possible D gene TRBD1, 6 bases. Germline V gene sequence: CDR1 PRHDT, CDR2 FYEKMQ (reference sequence). The ends were cut back, 4 bases at V and 7 bases at J, with 16 bases in the middle. The CDR3 is 14 residues long. In DNA form, the CDR3 reads TGTGCCAGCAGCTCAGGCACAGGGCTCGGTGAAGCTTTCTTT. Translating it yields CASSSGTGLGEAFF.

V is TRBV29-1 and J is TRBJ2-3; 15 nucleotides align to TRBD2. The CDR3 has 24 residues. Per germline, CDR1 SQVTM and CDR2 ANQGSEA. J gave up 3 bases and V 3 bases, and 28 bases lay outside the gene matches. The CDR3 region has the DNA TGCAGCGTTGAGGGGGGGAATGGACTAGCGGGAGGGACCAGCGCCAGTCCCCAAACAGATACGCAGTATTTT. This codes for CSVEGGNGLAGGTSASPQTDTQYF.

Comment on this clonotype: One junction end disagrees with the germline gene, perhaps due to a read error. The chain recombines TRBV29-1 with TRBJ2-1, with a tentative D call TRBD1 (5 bases). Germline V gives CDR1 SQVTM, CDR2 ANQGSEA. The CDR3 covers 12 residues. As DNA, the CDR3 is TGCAGCGTTCAGGGTATCGACAATGAGCAGCTCTTC. Its protein is CSVQGIDNEQLF.

The J gene is TRBJ2-3, the V gene TRBV4-3; maybe TRBD2 (5 bases). V was trimmed by 5 bases and J by 2 bases, leaving 11 bases between them. This CDR3 region has 14 residues. The V gene's germline CDR1 is LGHNA and CDR2 YSLEER. CDR3 residues: CASSSVGDTDTQYF. The CDR3 nucleotides are TGCGCCAGCAGCTCAGTCGGGGACACAGATACGCAGTATTTT.

This clonotype was recorded a few times. The chain recombines TRBV11-2 with TRBJ1-1; a weak D match, TRBD1 (5 bases). CDR3 length: 14 residues. CDR1 and CDR2 from the germline V gene are SGHAT and FQNNGV. The ends were cut back, 5 bases at V and 1 base at J, with 11 bases in the middle. In DNA, the CDR3 is TGTGCCAGCAGCCCGACAGCAACGAACACTGAAGCTTTCTTT. This translates into CASSPTATNTEAFF.

CDR3 bases: TGCAGTGCTAGGGAGTCGGAGGGTGGGTTGGAGACCCAGTACTTC. Amino acids: CSARESEGGLETQYF. The rearrangement uses TRBV20-1 and TRBJ2-5; TRBD2 might be the D (6 bases). This CDR3 spans 15 amino acids. With 3 bases removed from V and 5 bases from J, the gap between germline ends came to 19 bases. Germline CDR1 and CDR2: DFQATT and SNEGSKA (reference sequence).